The sequence of this TCR beta chain was determined in a study of cytomegalovirus exposure and HLA in healthy donors. Here immunoSEQ multiplex PCR was the method, and the copy in TCRdb shows in-frame clones only, minus some. The repertoire holds some 76,000 clones, over 85% seen once, with less than 2.5% in the top ten. The CDR3 runs 16 residues. The J segment lost 7 bases and the V segment lost 3 bases, leaving 10 bases of the junction unmatched. CDR1 is KGHSH, CDR2 LQKENI, per germline. This chain joins TRBV18 and TRBJ2-2; 8 bases line up with TRBD1. Source material: PBMCs. The receptor comes from a woman in her late teens or twenties in good health and CMV-seronegative. The CDR3 region has the DNA TGTGCCAGCTCACCGGGAAGACAGGGGAAGGACGGGGAGCTGTTTTTT. Translating gives CASSPGRQGKDGELFF. The whole variable domain, filled in from reference TRBV18 and TRBJ2-2, reads NAGVMQNPRHLVRRRGQEARLRCSPMKGHSHVYWYRQLPEEGLKFMVYLQKENIIDESGMPKERFSAEFPKEGPSILRIQQVVRGDSAAYFCASSPGRQGKDGELFFGEGSRLTVL.